The 8 T cell receptor beta chains given below trace back to one sample, sequenced in a study of neurological immune-mediated disorders. TCRdb called the 5' RACE reads again in MiXCR, with one record for every CDR3 protein. This table has roughly 36,000 distinct CDR3 sequences, 7% to 8.5% appearing once. Sequencing was carried out using CD4+ T cells from blood. The receptors were sampled from a man in his fifties or sixties in good health.

The chain combines TRBV18 with TRBJ2-7, with unresolved D. This CDR3 has 15 amino acids. Between the trimmed V and J ends, which lost 4 bases and 3 bases, there was a span of 16 bases. Per the germline V gene, CDR1 is KGHSH and CDR2 is LQKENI. In nucleotides, the CDR3 is TGTGCCAGCTCACGAAGACTCGACCCCAACTACGAGCAGTACTTC. Translated, it gives CASSRRLDPNYEQYF.

This clonotype was observed at least ten times. The V and J genes are TRBV20-1 and TRBJ1-1, with 7 bases identical to TRBD1. CDR3 length: 16 amino acids. Germline lookup yields CDR1 DFQATT and CDR2 SNEGSKA (reference sequence). Germline trimming cut 0 bases from V and 2 bases from J; bases unmatched to any gene: 9. This CDR3 is CSARDFVGTANTEAFF. The CDR3 bases are TGCAGTGCTAGAGATTTTGTCGGGACAGCCAACACTGAAGCTTTCTTT.

Ten or more counts support this clonotype. V and J are TRBV15 and TRBJ2-2; 10 bases match TRBD2. This CDR3 has 19 amino acids. The J segment lost 1 base and the V segment lost 0 bases, leaving 8 bases of the junction unmatched. Germline V gene lookup returns CDR1 LNHNV and CDR2 YYDKDF (reference sequence). The CDR3 sequence: CATSRDRAGGAGNTGELFF. For the CDR3, the DNA is TGTGCCACCAGCAGAGATCGAGCGGGAGGGGCGGGGAACACCGGGGAGCTGTTTTTT.

There are many counts of this clonotype. The chain recombines TRBV29-1 with TRBJ2-2, with 12 bases that match TRBD2. The trim removed 7 bases at V and 6 bases at J, leaving 6 bases unmatched. Per germline, CDR1 SQVTM and CDR2 ANQGSEA. The CDR3 spans 14 residues. DNA for the CDR3: TGCAGCGCCGCCGGACTAGCGGGATCCGGGGAGCTGTTTTTT. Translation gives CSAAGLAGSGELFF.

This clonotype was counted ten times or more. The V call is TRBV4-2, the J call TRBJ1-5, with TRBD1 as a possible D gene (5 bases). This CDR3 is 16 amino acids long. Germline V CDR1 and CDR2: LGHNA, YNFKEQ. V shed 1 base and J shed 2 bases, with 12 bases lying between them. The CDR3 region has the DNA TGTGCCAGCAGCCAAGTTAAGCAGGGCCGCAATCAGCCCCAGCATTTT. Amino acid sequence: CASSQVKQGRNQPQHF.

The gene calls are TRBV15 and TRBJ2-1, with D tentatively TRBD1 (6 bases). Trimming shortened V by 1 base and J by 10 bases, and 8 bases separated the two germline ends. CDR3 length equals 12 residues. Germline V gene data show CDR1 as LNHNV and CDR2 as YYDKDF (reference sequence). In nucleotides, the CDR3 is TGTGCCACCAGCAGAGTAGGGACAGAGCAGTTCTTC. Translating it yields CATSRVGTEQFF.

This clonotype has at least ten counts. This rearrangement joins TRBV28 to TRBJ2-1, with D unresolved. The V and J ends lost 1 base and 7 bases respectively, with 5 bases between them. Germline-derived CDR1 and CDR2 are MDHEN and SYDVKM. The CDR3 totals 12 residues. The CDR3 coding sequence is TGTGCCAGCAGTTTATTGGAAAATGAGCAGTTCTTC. The encoded protein is CASSLLENEQFF.

This clonotype was counted at least ten times. The V and J genes are TRBV20-1 and TRBJ1-5; possible D gene TRBD1, 5 bases. This CDR3 has 13 amino acids. The germline V gene has CDR1 DFQATT and CDR2 SNEGSKA (reference sequence). V was cut by 2 bases and J by 5 bases, with 10 bases left in between. The DNA of the CDR3 is TGCAGTGCTAGACGGCAGGGTTATCAGCCCCAGCATTTT. It translates to CSARRQGYQPQHF.